This T cell receptor (beta chain) is from a study of OX40 agonist ivuxolimab in advanced cancers. Measured with immunoSEQ multiplex PCR; TCRdb has only the in-frame clones, and not every one. The table records about 76,000 clones, roughly 80% of them present only once. The CDR3 contains 13 residues. Trimming took 7 bases from V and 3 from J; bases not matched to a gene: 2. From germline, CDR1 is MGHDK and CDR2 SYGVNS. The TCR was taken from an adult with an advanced solid tumor such as melanoma, head and neck, liver or kidney cancer. The sample was CD4+ or CD8+ T cells sorted from blood, taken in a trial of the OX40 agonist ivuxolimab. This chain connects TRBV25-1 to TRBJ2-1, with 8 bases matching TRBD1. The CDR3 region is CASKDRDYNEQFF. CDR3 in DNA: TGTGCCAGCAAGGACAGGGACTACAATGAGCAGTTCTTC. Based on the CDR3 plus reference TRBV25-1 and TRBJ2-1, the full variable domain is EADIYQTPRYLVIGTGKKITLECSQTMGHDKMYWYQQDPGMELHLIHYSYGVNSTEKGDLSSESTVSRIRTEHFPLTLESARPSHTSQYLCASKDRDYNEQFFGPGTRLTVL.